This section outlines one TCR beta chain sequence together with its context. This receptor's antigen is unknown. Base qualities are not recorded, but no much larger clone differs from it by a single base. This record belongs to a study of T cell responses to AZD1222 COVID-19 vaccine (dated by TCRdb to about 2021). For the study in its entirety: AZD1222 recipients given second doses at about 4 weeks or at about 12 weeks were pooled, since spike-specific TCR depth and breadth were not found to differ between the two schedules. A total of just over 230 trial participants underwent TCR sequencing, of whom 207 had received two doses of AZD1222 and about 25 had received two doses of the MenACWY control vaccine. Trial participants were enrolled into age subgroups of 18-55, 56-69 and 70-plus years, which contained approximately 150, 28 and 58 TCR-sequenced participants, respectively. On the study overall, not on this receptor specifically: Epitopes outside the regions mutated in the B.1.351 and B.1.1.7 variants were reportedly recognized by nearly half of the unique spike-specific TCRs. CD4 TCRs associated with the vaccine covered the entire spike protein, and the dominant responses were in regions 160-218 and 743-854. Spike-specific TCR breadth and depth rose significantly after two AZD1222 doses compared with day 0 and with MenACWY recipients. The 56-69-year group was small, and its depth increase did not reach significance, likely because of low power. Because no samples from the day 14 peak response were available, repertoires could be characterized only after the peak T cell response. Conclusions about previously exposed vaccinees are limited, since just six or seven AZD1222 recipients were seropositive for SARS-CoV-2 at baseline. Most participants were white British and females outnumbered males, and the authors suggested that clonal diversity may have been underestimated.

Sequences SGHVS (CDR1) and FNYEAQ (CDR2) are obtained from the germline V gene. Measured from the cysteine to the phenylalanine, the CDR3 is 17 residues long. Only CDR3 DNA is held: 51 bases, read in frame from base 1. Deletion took 8 bases off V and 0 bases off J, with a span of 17 bases between the germline ends. The CDR3 regions of human TCRbeta chains were analyzed by immunosequencing. Regarding the original processing steps: TCRs in the repertoires were compared against a reference library of SARS-CoV-2-specific TCRs that had been generated with the MIRA antigen-specificity platform. Breadth was defined as the fraction of unique TCRs that were SARS-CoV-2-associated, and depth was defined as the fraction of total T cells that were SARS-CoV-2-associated. Using the MIRA data, each spike-specific TCR was assigned both to the spike region to which the TCR was reactive and to a CD4 or CD8 class. Log10-transformed breadth and depth values were compared by one-way ANOVA with Sidak's multiple comparisons tests. Not all clones reach the TCRdb copy of this immuneACCESS table, which keeps in-frame sequences only. Checked studies attribute under half of the gap to unresolved V genes and leave the rest unexplained. Clonal size and the V and J genes are those of that table, whereas D and trimming came from the DNA. Here the sample has about 140,000 clones; roughly 90% occur a single time. The ten biggest clones cover about 2.7% of the sample.

Sample time point, as interpreted from the label and publication: baseline before first vaccination. Vaccinee samples were obtained from the UK trials COV001 and COV002, which included a single-blind randomized controlled phase 2/3 trial of AZD1222 (ChAdOx1 nCoV-19) in healthy adults. For TCRbeta chain sequencing, PBMC samples from trial participants were taken at day 0 and at day 28 after the second dose. The specimen comprised peripheral blood, sampled on day 0 of AZD1222 vaccination. This sequence originates from an adult in good health. This sequence uses TRBV7-6 and TRBJ2-6; TRBD1 is possibly the D segment (5 matching bases). The sequence in DNA is TGTGCCAGCCGCCCAGGGCCTTACCCCTCTGGGGCCAACGTCCTGACTTTC. The translation is CASRPGPYPSGANVLTF.